Following are 2 T cell receptor beta chains from one sample sequenced in a study of regulatory T cells in long-lasting Graves disease. As for time point: newly diagnosed GD, antithyroid drugs for less than 3 months. With RNA extracted from PBMCs as input, the TCR library was made. Assembly of TCR beta libraries relied on iRepertoire HTBI primers together with Arm-PCR of CDR3 regions. Each CDR3 protein is one row after TCRdb ran MiXCR on the multiplex PCR reads. The sample carries 200,000 to 250,000 distinct CDR3 sequences, 18% recorded once. Sample: peripheral blood mononuclear cells (PBMCs), taken at new diagnosis, from a patient treated with antithyroid drugs. The receptors here all came from a female donor with Graves disease.

This clonotype was observed many times. The rearrangement links TRBV7-9 to TRBJ2-4; 9 bases fit TRBD1. This CDR3 has 14 residues. The V gene's germline CDR1 is SEHNR and CDR2 FQNEAQ (reference sequence). The V gene end was trimmed by 3 bases and the J gene end by 6 bases; junction bases not matched to a gene: 3. CDR3 in amino acids: CASSLGQGSNIQYF. As DNA, the CDR3 is TGTGCCAGCAGCTTGGGACAGGGCTCAAACATTCAGTACTTC.

This clonotype occurred many times. The genes are TRBV5-8 and TRBJ2-3; D uncertain. This CDR3 comprises 12 residues. Trimming shortened V by 3 bases and J by 0 bases, and 2 bases separated the two germline ends. The germline CDR1 and CDR2 sequences are SGHTS and YDEGEE. CDR3 in amino acids: CASSSSTDTQYF. CDR3 coding DNA: TGTGCCAGCAGCTCCAGCACAGATACGCAGTATTTT.